One sample yielded the 8 T cell receptor beta chains listed below, sequenced in a study of T cells in Graves' hyperthyroidism and ophthalmopathy. Authors of the study amplified TCR beta CDR3 regions from RNA transcripts. Carried out on the TCR CDR3, a first-round RT-PCR used the HTBI primer set. MiXCR was run by TCRdb on the multiplex PCR reads, yielding one entry per CDR3 protein. The sample comprises some 490,000 distinct CDR3 sequences, approximately 23% of which are singletons, and 49% rests with the top ten. Source material: blood. The source of these receptors is a woman aged 65 to 85 with Graves' ophthalmopathy.

This clonotype turned up a few times. This chain connects TRBV28 to TRBJ1-5, with D maybe TRBD1 (5 bases). Germline V gene sequence: CDR1 MDHEN, CDR2 SYDVKM. Deletions cut 4 bases from V and 7 bases from J, with 8 bases between. This CDR3 is built from 12 residues. In DNA form, the CDR3 reads TGTGCCAGCAGTTCTCAGGGCCAGCCCCAGCATTTT. It encodes CASSSQGQPQHF.

This chain uses TRBV6-2 or TRBV6-3 with TRBJ1-2; D is ambiguous. The CDR3 consists of 12 residues. Per germline, CDR1 MNHEY and CDR2 SVGEGT. With 6 bases removed from V and 7 bases from J, the gap between germline ends came to 12 bases. This chain's CDR3 is CASRSTGTGYTF. As DNA, the CDR3 is TGTGCCAGCAGGTCGACGGGTACTGGCTACACCTTC.

This clonotype turned up a few times. The V and J genes are TRBV18 and TRBJ2-7; TRBD2 matches at 9 bases. CDR1 is KGHSH and CDR2 is LQKENI in the germline V gene. J gave up 6 bases and V 6 bases, and 9 bases lay outside the gene matches. There are 14 residues in the CDR3. The chain's CDR3 is CASSPRAGGLEQYF. CDR3 DNA: TGTGCCAGCTCCCCGCGAGCGGGAGGTCTCGAGCAGTACTTC.

This clonotype was recorded at least ten times. The genes are TRBV7-2 and TRBJ2-4, with 7 bases fitting TRBD1. This CDR3 contains 14 residues. Germline V gene data show CDR1 as SGHTA and CDR2 as FQGNSA. Losses at the gene ends were 5 bases for V and 8 bases for J; bases not matched to a gene: 9. The CDR3 nucleotides read TGTGCCAGCAGCCCGACAGGGCCGAAGGACATTCAGTACTTC. This sequence encodes CASSPTGPKDIQYF.

This clonotype was seen repeatedly, ten times or more. This rearrangement joins TRBV12-3 or TRBV12-4 to TRBJ2-5, with 12 positions matching TRBD1. V trimming: 6 bases; J trimming: 5 bases; junction bases outside the gene matches: 7. The CDR3 runs to 15 residues. The DNA for the CDR3 is TGTGCCAGCAGCCTGGGACAGGGGGCATGGGAGACCCAGTACTTC. It is translated as CASSLGQGAWETQYF.

The chain links TRBV4-1 to TRBJ2-3, with no clear D. The germline V gene has CDR1 MGHRA and CDR2 YSYEKL. CDR3 length: 15 amino acids. V shed 4 bases and J shed 1 base, with 12 bases lying between them. The CDR3 nucleotides read TGCGCCAGCAGCCGCTTGGTAGTGGGCACAGATACGCAGTATTTT. Its translation is CASSRLVVGTDTQYF.

This clonotype has a handful of counts. Sequence at one end of the junction differs from germline and may be a read error. The chain couples TRBV6-4 to TRBJ1-3; no clear D. The CDR3 contains 12 residues. Germline CDR1 and CDR2: MRHNA and SNTAGT. The CDR3 DNA reads as TGCCTTATAAGAGCGGTGGGGAACACCATATATTTT. The encoded protein is CLIRAVGNTIYF.

The chain joins TRBV5-6 to TRBJ1-2; D gene unclear. V was pared by 2 bases and J by 5 bases, with 13 bases between. The CDR3 is made up of 14 amino acids. Per germline, CDR1 SGHDT and CDR2 YYEEEE. The CDR3 bases are TGTGCCAGCAGCTTCGGGAGCGTCAATTATGGCTACACCTTC. This sequence encodes CASSFGSVNYGYTF.